A single sample is the source of the 9 T cell receptor beta chains below, sequenced in a study of technical replicates of blood from a few donors. Using immunoSEQ multiplex PCR, the repertoire was profiled, and TCRdb retains in-frame clones only, with some absent. Of about 70,000 clones listed, just under 95% are singletons. The sample comprised T cells isolated from PBMCs. The receptors originated from a human donor in good health.

The chain uses TRBV6-1 and TRBJ2-1; a weak D match, TRBD2 (6 bases). The CDR3 is 17 amino acids. V shed 4 bases and J shed 6 bases, with 22 bases lying between them. Germline CDR1 and CDR2: MNHNS and SASEGT. Here the CDR3 DNA reads TGTGCCAGCAGTGGGGACTTGCGGGCACCTCGGGGCAATGAGCAGTTCTTC. The encoded protein is CASSGDLRAPRGNEQFF.

The chain has TRBV9 and TRBJ2-6, with D possibly TRBD2 on 6 matching bases. CDR1 and CDR2 from the germline V gene are SGDLS and YYNGEE. The CDR3 extends over 16 amino acids. The V gene lost 0 bases and the J gene lost 4 bases, with 11 bases spanning the gap. CDR3 nucleotide sequence: TGTGCCAGCAGCGTAGGTGGGGGGTCGGGGGCCAACGTCCTGACTTTC. Translated, it gives CASSVGGGSGANVLTF.

This CDR3 reads CASSQQQGENYGYTF. CDR3 DNA sequence: TGTGCCAGCAGCCAACAACAGGGGGAGAACTATGGCTACACCTTC. The chain joins TRBV28 to TRBJ1-2; 8 positions match TRBD1. V was clipped by 6 bases and J by 2 bases; unmatched bases: 8. The germline CDR1 and CDR2 sequences are MDHEN and SYDVKM. CDR3 length equals 15 residues.

The chain links TRBV30 to TRBJ2-2; D is ambiguous. This CDR3 has 12 residues. V shed 2 bases and J shed 6 bases, with 7 bases lying between them. Germline V lookup: CDR1 GTSNPN, CDR2 SVGIG (reference sequence). This CDR3 reads CAWSPPAGELFF. The CDR3, as DNA: TGTGCCTGGAGTCCTCCGGCCGGGGAGCTGTTTTTT.

This rearrangement joins TRBV2 to TRBJ1-1; D not certain. Germline V gene data show CDR1 as SNHLY and CDR2 as FYNNEI. This CDR3 has 9 residues. Trimming took off 8 bases at V and 9 bases at J, with 7 bases between the two ends. As DNA, the CDR3 is TGTGCCAGCTGGGAGAAAGCTTTCTTT. As protein: CASWEKAFF. Based on the CDR3 plus reference TRBV2 and TRBJ1-1, the full variable domain is EPEVTQTPSHQVTQMGQEVILRCVPISNHLYFYWYRQILGQKVEFLVSFYNNEISEKSEIFDDQFSVERPDGSNFTLKIRSTKLEDSAMYFCASWEKAFFGQGTRLTVV.

The chain joins TRBV18 to TRBJ1-1; D unclear. This CDR3 region has 13 residues. Germline V lookup: CDR1 KGHSH, CDR2 LQKENI. The V and J ends lost 3 bases and 3 bases respectively, with 8 bases between them. The CDR3 spells CASSPSGDTEAFF. The CDR3 coding sequence is TGTGCCAGCTCACCCTCCGGAGACACTGAAGCTTTCTTT.

This clone was seen more than once but under ten times. This chain's CDR3 is CASSVGGIGANVLTF. The CDR3 nucleotides read TGTGCCAGCAGTGTGGGAGGGATTGGGGCCAACGTCCTGACTTTC. V usage is TRBV2 and J usage is TRBJ2-6, with 7 bases fitting TRBD2. From germline, CDR1 is SNHLY and CDR2 FYNNEI. CDR3 length: 15 amino acids. The junction had 3 bases not matched to a gene; V was cut back by 4 bases and J by 3 bases.

The V call is TRBV6-5, the J call TRBJ2-7; 8 nucleotides align to TRBD1. The germline gives CDR1 MNHEY, CDR2 SVGAGI. The CDR3 extends over 15 amino acids. The V and J ends lost 6 bases and 3 bases, in that order; junction bases with no gene match: 10. The CDR3 region has the DNA TGTGCCAGCAGCAAAAGCAGGGGGCGAGTCTACGAGCAGTACTTC. Amino acid sequence: CASSKSRGRVYEQYF.

This chain connects TRBV6-1 to TRBJ1-2; perhaps TRBD1 as D (5 bases). V lost 3 bases and J lost 0, with 11 bases in between. This CDR3 is built from 15 residues. Germline V gene lookup returns CDR1 MNHNS and CDR2 SASEGT. The CDR3 DNA follows: TGTGCCAGCAGTGATACTCAGGGATCTAACTATGGCTACACCTTC. Amino acids: CASSDTQGSNYGYTF.